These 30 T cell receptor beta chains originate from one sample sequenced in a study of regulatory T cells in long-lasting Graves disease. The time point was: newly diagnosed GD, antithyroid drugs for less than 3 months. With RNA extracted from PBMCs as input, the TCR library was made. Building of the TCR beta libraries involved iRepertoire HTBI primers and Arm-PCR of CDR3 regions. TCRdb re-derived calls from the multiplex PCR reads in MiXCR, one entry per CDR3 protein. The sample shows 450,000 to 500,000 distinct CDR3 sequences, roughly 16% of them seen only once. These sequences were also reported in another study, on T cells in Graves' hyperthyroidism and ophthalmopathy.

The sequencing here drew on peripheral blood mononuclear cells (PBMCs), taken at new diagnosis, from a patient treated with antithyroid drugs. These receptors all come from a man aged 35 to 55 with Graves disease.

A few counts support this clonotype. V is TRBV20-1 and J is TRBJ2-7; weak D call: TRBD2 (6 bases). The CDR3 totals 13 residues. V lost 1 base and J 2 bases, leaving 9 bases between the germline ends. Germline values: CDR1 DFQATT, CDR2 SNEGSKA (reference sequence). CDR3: CSARAGSAYEQYF. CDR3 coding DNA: TGCAGTGCTAGAGCCGGGAGTGCCTACGAGCAGTACTTC.

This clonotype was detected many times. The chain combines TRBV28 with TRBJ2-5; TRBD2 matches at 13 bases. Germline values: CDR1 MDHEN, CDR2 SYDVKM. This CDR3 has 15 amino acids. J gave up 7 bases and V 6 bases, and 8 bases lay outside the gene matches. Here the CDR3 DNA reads TGTGCCAGCAGCCCCGGGACTAGCGGGAACGGGACCCAGTACTTC. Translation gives CASSPGTSGNGTQYF. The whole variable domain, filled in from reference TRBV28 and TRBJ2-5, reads DVKVTQSSRYLVKRTGEKVFLECVQDMDHENMFWYRQDPGLGLRLIYFSYDVKMKEKGDIPEGYSVSREKKERFSLILESASTNQTSMYLCASSPGTSGNGTQYFGPGTRLLVL.

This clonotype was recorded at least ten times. The CDR3 loop is CASTPSGQSYEQYF. CDR3 coding DNA: TGTGCCAGCACCCCCTCGGGACAGTCCTACGAGCAGTACTTC. The rearrangement joins TRBV3-1 to TRBJ2-7; 7 bases are shared with TRBD1. The CDR3 has 14 amino acids. Germline assignment: CDR1 LGHDT and CDR2 YNNKEL (reference sequence). V dropped 7 bases and J dropped 1; count of bases not matched to a gene: 7.

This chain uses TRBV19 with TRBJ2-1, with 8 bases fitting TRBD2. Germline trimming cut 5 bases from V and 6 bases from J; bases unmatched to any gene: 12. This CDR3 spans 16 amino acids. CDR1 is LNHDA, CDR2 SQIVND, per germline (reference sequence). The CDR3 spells CASSRGGLAESNEQFF. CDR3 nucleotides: TGTGCCAGTAGTCGCGGGGGGCTAGCCGAATCCAATGAGCAGTTCTTC.

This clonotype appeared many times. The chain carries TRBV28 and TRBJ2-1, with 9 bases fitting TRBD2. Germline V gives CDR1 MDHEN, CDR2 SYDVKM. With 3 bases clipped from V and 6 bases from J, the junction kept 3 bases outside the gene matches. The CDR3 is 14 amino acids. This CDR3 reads CASSFLAGTNEQFF. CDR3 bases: TGTGCCAGCAGTTTCCTAGCGGGGACCAATGAGCAGTTCTTC.

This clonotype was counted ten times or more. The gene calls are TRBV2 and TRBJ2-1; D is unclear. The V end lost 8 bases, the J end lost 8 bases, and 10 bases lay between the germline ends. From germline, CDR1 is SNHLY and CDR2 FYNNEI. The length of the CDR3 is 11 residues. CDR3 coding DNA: TGTGCCAGCCCCTGGTTGGATGAGCAGTTCTTC. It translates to CASPWLDEQFF.

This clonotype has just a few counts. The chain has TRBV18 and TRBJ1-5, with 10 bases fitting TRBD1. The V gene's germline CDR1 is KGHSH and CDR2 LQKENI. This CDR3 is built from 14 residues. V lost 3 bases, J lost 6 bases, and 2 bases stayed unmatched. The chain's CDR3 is CASSPTGGPQPQHF. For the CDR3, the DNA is TGTGCCAGCTCACCGACAGGGGGCCCTCAGCCCCAGCATTTT.

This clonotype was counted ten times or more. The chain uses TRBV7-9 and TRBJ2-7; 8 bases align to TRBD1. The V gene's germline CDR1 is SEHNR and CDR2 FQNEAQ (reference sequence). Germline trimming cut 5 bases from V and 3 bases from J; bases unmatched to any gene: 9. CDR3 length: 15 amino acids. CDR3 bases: TGTGCCAGCAGCCCGCAGCCGGACAGGGTCTACGAGCAGTACTTC. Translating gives CASSPQPDRVYEQYF.

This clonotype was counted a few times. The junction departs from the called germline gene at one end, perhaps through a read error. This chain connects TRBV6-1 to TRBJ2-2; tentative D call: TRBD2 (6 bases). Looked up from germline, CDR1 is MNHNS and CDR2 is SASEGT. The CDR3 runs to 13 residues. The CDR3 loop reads CASSQVTSGGLFF. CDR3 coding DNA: TGTGCCAGCAGCCAAGTCACGTCCGGGGGGCTGTTTTTT.

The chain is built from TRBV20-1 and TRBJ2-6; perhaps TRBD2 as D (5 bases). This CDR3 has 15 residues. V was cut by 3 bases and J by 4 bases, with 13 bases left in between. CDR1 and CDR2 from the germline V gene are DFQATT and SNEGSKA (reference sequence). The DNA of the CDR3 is TGCAGTGCTAGTGGGAGCCGATTAGGGGCCAACGTCCTGACTTTC. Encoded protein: CSASGSRLGANVLTF.

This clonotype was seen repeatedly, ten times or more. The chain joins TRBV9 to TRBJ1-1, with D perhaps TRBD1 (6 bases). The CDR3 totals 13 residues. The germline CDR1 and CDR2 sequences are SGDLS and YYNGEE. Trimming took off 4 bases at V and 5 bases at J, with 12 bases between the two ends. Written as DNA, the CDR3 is TGTGCCAGCAGCCGTTCAGGGGCGACTGAAGCTTTCTTT. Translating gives CASSRSGATEAFF. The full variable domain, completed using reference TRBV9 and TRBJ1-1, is DSGVTQTPKHLITATGQRVTLRCSPRSGDLSVYWYQQSLDQGLQFLIQYYNGEERAKGNILERFSAQQFPDLHSELNLSSLELGDSALYFCASSRSGATEAFFGQGTRLTVV.

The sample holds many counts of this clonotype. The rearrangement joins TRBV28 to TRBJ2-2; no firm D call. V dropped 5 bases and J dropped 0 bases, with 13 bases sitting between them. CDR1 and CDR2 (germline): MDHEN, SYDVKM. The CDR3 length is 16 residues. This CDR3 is CASSPGWRTNTGELFF. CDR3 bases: TGTGCCAGCAGTCCCGGTTGGCGGACGAACACCGGGGAGCTGTTTTTT.

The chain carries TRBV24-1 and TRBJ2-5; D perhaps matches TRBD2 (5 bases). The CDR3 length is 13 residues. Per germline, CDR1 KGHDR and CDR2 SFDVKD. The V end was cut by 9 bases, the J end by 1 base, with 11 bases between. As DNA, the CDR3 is TGTGCCACCGCTACCGGGATCCAAGAGACCCAGTACTTC. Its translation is CATATGIQETQYF.

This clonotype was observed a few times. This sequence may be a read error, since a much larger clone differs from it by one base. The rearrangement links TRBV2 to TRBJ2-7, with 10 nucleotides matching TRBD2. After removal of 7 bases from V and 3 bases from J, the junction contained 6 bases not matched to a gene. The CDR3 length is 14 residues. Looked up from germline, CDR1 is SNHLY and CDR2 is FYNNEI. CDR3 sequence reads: CASTPASGSYEQYF. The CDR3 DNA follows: TGTGCCAGCACCCCGGCTAGCGGGAGCTACGAGCAGTACTTC.

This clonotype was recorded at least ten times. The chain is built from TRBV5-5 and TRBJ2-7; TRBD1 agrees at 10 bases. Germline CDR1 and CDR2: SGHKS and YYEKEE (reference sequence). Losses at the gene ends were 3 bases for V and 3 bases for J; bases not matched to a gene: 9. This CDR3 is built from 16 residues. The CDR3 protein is CASSSGPGQGLYEQYF. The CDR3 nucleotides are TGTGCCAGCAGCTCAGGACCGGGACAGGGGCTCTACGAGCAGTACTTC.

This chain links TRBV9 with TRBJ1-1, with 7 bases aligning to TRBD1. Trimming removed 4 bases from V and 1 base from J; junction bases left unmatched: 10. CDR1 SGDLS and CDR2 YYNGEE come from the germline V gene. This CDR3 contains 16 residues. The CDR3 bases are TGTGCCAGCAGCCTAGGCCTAGACAGGGAGAACACTGAAGCTTTCTTT. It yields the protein CASSLGLDRENTEAFF.

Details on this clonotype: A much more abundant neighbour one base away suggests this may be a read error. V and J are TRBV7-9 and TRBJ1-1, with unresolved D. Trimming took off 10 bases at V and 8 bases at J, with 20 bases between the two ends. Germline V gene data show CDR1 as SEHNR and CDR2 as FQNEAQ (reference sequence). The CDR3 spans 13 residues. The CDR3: CANGFSGTGEAFF. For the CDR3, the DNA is TGTGCCAACGGCTTCTCGGGCACGGGAGAAGCTTTCTTT.

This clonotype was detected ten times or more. The CDR3 protein is CSVEDTAYGYTF. The CDR3 region has the DNA TGCAGCGTTGAAGACACAGCATATGGCTACACCTTC. The chain joins TRBV29-1 to TRBJ1-2; D gene uncertain. Trimming left V 0 bases short and J 5 bases short, with 7 bases between. Germline CDR1 and CDR2: SQVTM and ANQGSEA. The CDR3 totals 12 residues.

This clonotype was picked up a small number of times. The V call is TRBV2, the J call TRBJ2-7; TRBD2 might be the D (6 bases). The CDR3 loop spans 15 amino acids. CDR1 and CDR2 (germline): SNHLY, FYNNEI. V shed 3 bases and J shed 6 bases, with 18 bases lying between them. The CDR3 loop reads CASSDGGTPFSEQYF. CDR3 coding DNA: TGTGCCAGCAGTGATGGGGGGACTCCCTTTTCCGAGCAGTACTTC.

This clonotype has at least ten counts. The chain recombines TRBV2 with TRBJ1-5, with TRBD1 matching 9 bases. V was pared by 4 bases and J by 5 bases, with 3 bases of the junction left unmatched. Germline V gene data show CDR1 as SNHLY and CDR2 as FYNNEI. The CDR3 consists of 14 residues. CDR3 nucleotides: TGTGCCAGCAGTGGGGACAGGGTTGATCAGCCCCAGCATTTT. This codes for CASSGDRVDQPQHF.

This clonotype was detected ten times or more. CDR3 DNA: TGCGCCAGCAGTGACGGAGGGAGGAACGAGCAGTACTTC. As protein: CASSDGGRNEQYF. The V gene is TRBV10-2, the J gene TRBJ2-7; TRBD2 might be the D (6 bases). The germline V gene has CDR1 WSHSY and CDR2 SAAADI. The ends were cut back, 3 bases at V and 5 bases at J, with 11 bases in the middle. CDR3 length: 13 amino acids.

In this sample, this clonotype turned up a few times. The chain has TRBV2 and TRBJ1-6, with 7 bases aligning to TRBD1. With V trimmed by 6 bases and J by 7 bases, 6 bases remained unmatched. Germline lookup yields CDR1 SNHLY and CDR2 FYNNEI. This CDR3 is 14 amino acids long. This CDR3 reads CASRPGQLNSPLHF. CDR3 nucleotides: TGTGCCAGCAGGCCGGGACAGTTAAATTCACCCCTCCACTTT.

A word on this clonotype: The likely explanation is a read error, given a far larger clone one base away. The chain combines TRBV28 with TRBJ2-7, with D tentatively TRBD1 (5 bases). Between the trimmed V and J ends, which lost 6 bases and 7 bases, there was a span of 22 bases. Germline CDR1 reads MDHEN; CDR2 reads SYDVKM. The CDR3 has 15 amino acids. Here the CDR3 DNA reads TGTGCCAGCAGCGCCCCAGGGAACCCGCGGAATGAGCAGTACTTC. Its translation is CASSAPGNPRNEQYF.

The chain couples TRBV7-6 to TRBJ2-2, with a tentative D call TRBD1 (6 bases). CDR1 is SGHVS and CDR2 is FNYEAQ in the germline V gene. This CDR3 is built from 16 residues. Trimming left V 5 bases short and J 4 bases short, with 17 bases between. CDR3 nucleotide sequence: TGTGCCAGCAGCCCGATGATGACAGGCGGCACCGGGGAGCTGTTTTTT. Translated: CASSPMMTGGTGELFF.

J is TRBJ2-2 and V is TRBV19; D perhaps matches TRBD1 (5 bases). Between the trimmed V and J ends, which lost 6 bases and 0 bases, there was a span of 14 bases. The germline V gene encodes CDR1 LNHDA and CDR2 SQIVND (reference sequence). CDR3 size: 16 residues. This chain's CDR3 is CASSLGAHSNTGELFF. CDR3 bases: TGTGCCAGTAGCCTAGGGGCCCATTCGAACACCGGGGAGCTGTTTTTT.

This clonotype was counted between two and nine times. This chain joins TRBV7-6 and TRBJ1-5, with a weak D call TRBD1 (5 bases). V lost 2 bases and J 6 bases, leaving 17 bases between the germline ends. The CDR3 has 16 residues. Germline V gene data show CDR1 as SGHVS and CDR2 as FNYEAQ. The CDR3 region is CASSLSAGTEAQPQHF. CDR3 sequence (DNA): TGTGCCAGCAGCTTATCCGCCGGGACGGAGGCTCAGCCCCAGCATTTT.

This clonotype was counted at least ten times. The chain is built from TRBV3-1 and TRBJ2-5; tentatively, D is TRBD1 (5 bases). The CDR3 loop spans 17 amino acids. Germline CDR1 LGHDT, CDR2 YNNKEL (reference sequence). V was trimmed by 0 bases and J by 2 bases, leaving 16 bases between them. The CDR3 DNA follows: TGTGCCAGCAGCCAAGAACTGGGTGGGGCGGATCAAGAGACCCAGTACTTC. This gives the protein CASSQELGGADQETQYF.

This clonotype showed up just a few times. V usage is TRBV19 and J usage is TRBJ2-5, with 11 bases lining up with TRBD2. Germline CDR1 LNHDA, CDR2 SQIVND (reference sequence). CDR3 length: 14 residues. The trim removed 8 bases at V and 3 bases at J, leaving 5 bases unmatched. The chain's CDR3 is CASSFSGREETQYF. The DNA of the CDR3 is TGTGCCAGTTCCTTTAGCGGGAGGGAAGAGACCCAGTACTTC.

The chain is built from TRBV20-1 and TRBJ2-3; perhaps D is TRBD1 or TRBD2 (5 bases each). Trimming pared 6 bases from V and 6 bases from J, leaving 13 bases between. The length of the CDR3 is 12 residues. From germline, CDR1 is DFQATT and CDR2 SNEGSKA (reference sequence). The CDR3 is CSATDGTDTQYF. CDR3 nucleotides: TGCAGTGCGACAGATGGGACCGATACGCAGTATTTT.

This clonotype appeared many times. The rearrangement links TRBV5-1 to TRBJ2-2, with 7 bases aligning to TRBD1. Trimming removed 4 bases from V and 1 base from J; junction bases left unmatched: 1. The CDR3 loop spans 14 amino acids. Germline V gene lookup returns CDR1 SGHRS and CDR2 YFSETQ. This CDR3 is CASSRDRNTGELFF. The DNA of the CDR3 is TGCGCCAGCAGCCGGGACAGGAACACCGGGGAGCTGTTTTTT.